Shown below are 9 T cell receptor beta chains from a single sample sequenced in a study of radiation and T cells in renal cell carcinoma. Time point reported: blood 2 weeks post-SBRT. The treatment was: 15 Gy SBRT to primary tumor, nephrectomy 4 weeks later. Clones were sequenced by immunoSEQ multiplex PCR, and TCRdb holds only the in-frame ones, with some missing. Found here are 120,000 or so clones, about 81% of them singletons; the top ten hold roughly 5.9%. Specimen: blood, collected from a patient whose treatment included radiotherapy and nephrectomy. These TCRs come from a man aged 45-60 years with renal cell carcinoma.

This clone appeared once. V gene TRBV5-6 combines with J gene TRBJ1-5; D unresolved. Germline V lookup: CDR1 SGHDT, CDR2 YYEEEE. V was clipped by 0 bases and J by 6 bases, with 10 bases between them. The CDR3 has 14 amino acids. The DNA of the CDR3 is TGTGCCAGCAGCTTGGGGTTGGGTAGTCAGCCCCAGCATTTT. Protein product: CASSLGLGSQPQHF.

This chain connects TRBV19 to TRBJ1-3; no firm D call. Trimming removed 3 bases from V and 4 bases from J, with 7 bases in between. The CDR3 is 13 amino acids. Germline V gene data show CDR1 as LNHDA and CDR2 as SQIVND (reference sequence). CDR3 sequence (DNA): TGTGCCAGTAGTATCGAGGCAGGAAACACCATATATTTT. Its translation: CASSIEAGNTIYF.

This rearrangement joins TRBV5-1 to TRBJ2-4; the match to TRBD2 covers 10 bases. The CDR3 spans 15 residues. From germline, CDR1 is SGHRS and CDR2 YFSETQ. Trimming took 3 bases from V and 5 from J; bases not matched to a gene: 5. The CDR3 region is CASSSSSGSQNIQYF. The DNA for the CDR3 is TGCGCCAGCAGCTCTTCTAGCGGGAGTCAAAACATTCAGTACTTC.

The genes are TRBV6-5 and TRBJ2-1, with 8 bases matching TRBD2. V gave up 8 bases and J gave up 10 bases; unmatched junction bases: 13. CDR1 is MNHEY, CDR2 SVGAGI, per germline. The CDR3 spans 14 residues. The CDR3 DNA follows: TGTGCCAGCGGAGAACGGGAGGGCCCAGAAGAGCAGTTCTTC. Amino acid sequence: CASGEREGPEEQFF.

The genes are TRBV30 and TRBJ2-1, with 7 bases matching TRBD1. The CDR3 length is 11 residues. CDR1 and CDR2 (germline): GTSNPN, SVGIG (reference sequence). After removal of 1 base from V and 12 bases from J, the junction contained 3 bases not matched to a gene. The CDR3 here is CAWSARQGQFF. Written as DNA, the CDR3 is TGTGCCTGGAGTGCTCGACAGGGGCAGTTCTTC.

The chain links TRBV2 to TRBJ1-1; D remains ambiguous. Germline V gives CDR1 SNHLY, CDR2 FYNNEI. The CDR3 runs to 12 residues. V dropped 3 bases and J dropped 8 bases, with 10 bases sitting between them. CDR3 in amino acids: CASSELVVEAFF. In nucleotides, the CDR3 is TGTGCCAGCAGTGAGTTGGTCGTCGAAGCTTTCTTT.

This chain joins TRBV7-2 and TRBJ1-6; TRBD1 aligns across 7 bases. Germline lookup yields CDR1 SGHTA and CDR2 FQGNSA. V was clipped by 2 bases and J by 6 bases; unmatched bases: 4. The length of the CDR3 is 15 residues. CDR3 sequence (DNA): TGTGCCAGCAGCTTATTGGGACAGCGTAATTCACCCCTCCACTTT. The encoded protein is CASSLLGQRNSPLHF.

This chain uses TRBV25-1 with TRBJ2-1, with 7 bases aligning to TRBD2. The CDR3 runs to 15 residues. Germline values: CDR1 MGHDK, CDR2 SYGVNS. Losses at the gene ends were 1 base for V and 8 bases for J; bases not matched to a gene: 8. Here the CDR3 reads CASSEFGGVTDEQFF. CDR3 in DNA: TGTGCCAGCAGTGAATTTGGGGGGGTTACGGATGAGCAGTTCTTC.

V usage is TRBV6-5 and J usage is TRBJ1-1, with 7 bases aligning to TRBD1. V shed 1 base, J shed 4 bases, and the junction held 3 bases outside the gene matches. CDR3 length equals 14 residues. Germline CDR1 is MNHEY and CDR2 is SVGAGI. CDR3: CASSYWKGATEAFF. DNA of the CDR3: TGTGCCAGCAGTTACTGGAAGGGGGCCACTGAAGCTTTCTTT.